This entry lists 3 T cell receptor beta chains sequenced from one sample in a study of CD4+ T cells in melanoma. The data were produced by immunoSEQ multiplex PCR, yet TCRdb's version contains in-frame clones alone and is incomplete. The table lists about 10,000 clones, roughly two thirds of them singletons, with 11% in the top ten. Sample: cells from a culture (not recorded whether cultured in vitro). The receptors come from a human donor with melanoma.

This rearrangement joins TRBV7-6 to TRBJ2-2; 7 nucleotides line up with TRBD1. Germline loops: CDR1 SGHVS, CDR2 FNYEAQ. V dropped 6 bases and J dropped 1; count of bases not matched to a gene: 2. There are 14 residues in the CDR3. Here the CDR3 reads CASRRTGNTGELFF. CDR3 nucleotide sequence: TGTGCCAGCAGGCGGACAGGGAACACCGGGGAGCTGTTTTTT.

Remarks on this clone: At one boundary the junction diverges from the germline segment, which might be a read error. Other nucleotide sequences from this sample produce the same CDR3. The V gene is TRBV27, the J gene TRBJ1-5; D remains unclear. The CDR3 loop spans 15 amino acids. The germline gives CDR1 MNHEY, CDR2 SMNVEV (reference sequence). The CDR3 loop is CASSNAGRSNQPQHF. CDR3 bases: TGTGCCAGCAGCAACGCGGGTCGCAGCAATCAGCCCCAACATTTT.

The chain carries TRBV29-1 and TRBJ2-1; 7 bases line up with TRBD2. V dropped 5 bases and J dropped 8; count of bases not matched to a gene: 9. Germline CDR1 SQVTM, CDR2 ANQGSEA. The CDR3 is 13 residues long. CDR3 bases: TGCAGCGTTCCAGGGACTATCGGCTATGAGCAGTTCTTC. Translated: CSVPGTIGYEQFF.